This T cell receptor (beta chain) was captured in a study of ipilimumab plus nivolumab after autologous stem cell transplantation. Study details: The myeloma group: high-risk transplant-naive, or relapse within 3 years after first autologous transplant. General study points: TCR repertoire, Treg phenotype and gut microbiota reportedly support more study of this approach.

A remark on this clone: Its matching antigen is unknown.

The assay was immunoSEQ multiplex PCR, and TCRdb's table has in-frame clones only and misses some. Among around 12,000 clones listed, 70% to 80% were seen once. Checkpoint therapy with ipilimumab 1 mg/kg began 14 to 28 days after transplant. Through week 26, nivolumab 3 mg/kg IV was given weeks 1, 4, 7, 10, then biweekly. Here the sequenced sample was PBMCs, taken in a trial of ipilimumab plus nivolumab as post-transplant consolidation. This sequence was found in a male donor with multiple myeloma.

CDR3 sequence (DNA): TGTGCCAGCAGCTTCTCCTACGAGCAGTACTTC. Translated: CASSFSYEQYF. The chain couples TRBV7-8 to TRBJ2-7, with D unresolved. CDR1 SGHVS and CDR2 FQNEAQ come from the germline V gene. Deletions cut 3 bases from V and 0 bases from J, with 0 bases between. The CDR3 runs 11 residues.